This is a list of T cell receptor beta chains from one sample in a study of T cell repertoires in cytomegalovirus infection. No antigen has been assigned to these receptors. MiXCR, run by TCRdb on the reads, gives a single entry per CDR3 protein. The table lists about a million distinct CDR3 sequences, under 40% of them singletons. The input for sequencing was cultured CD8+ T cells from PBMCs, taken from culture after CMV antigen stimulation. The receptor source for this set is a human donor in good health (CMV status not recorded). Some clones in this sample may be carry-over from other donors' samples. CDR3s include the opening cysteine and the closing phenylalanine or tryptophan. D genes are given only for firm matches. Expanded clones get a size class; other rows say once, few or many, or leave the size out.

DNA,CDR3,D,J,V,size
TGTGCCAGCAGCCCGTACCGGGGGCCCAATGAGCAGTTCTTC,CASSPYRGPNEQFF,-,TRBJ2-1,TRBV7-9,many
TGTGCCAGCAGTCCTCAGAGGGAAAACTACGAGCAGTACTTC,CASSPQRENYEQYF,-,TRBJ2-7,TRBV6-5,few
TGTGCCAGCAGCTTAGGAACAGCCCGCAATGAGCAGTTCTTC,CASSLGTARNEQFF,-,TRBJ2-1,TRBV7-6,many
TGTGCCAGCAGCGAACAGGGGAGGACTGAAGCTTTCTTT,CASSEQGRTEAFF,TRBD1,TRBJ1-1,TRBV7-9,few
TGCGCCAGCAGCCAACTTGCTCCCTTAAACATGAACACTGAAGCTTTCTTT,CASSQLAPLNMNTEAFF,-,TRBJ1-1,TRBV4-1,-
TGTGCCAGCAGTTTGAAGGGTATGGCGGCGGGCACAGATACGCAGTATTTT,CASSLKGMAAGTDTQYF,-,TRBJ2-3,TRBV5-4,few
TGTGCCAGTAGTATAGGCTTCGGACAGGGGGCCCGGAACACTGAAGCTTTCTTT,CASSIGFGQGARNTEAFF,TRBD1,TRBJ1-1,TRBV19,-
TGTGCCAGCAGTCCGAAATCCGGGACTAGATTTAGCAATGAGCAGTTCTTC,CASSPKSGTRFSNEQFF,TRBD2,TRBJ2-1,TRBV2,-
TGTGCCAGCACCTCCTCAGTAGCCAAAAACATTCAGTACTTC,CASTSSVAKNIQYF,-,TRBJ2-4,TRBV6-1,-
TGTGCCAGCCCCTCTCAAGAGACCCAGTACTTC,CASPSQETQYF,-,TRBJ2-5,TRBV2,-
TGTGCCAGCAGCCAAGAGGGCCAGATGAACACTGAAGCTTTCTTT,CASSQEGQMNTEAFF,-,TRBJ1-1,TRBV4-2,-
TGTGCCAGCAGTTTATCGGGACAGGGGGCGAACACCGGGGAGCTGTTTTTT,CASSLSGQGANTGELFF,TRBD1,TRBJ2-2,TRBV27,-
TGTGCCAGCAGTTCCATCGGACAGGGTTTGGCTCAGCCCCAGCATTTT,CASSSIGQGLAQPQHF,TRBD1,TRBJ1-5,TRBV27,-
TGTGCCCTCTTGGGTTCATCTGGAAACACCATATATTTT,CALLGSSGNTIYF,-,TRBJ1-3,TRBV7-9,few
TGCAGCGTTGCGGCGGGAAGTAGCTCCTACGAGCAGTACTTC,CSVAAGSSSYEQYF,-,TRBJ2-7,TRBV29-1,once
TGTGCCAGTATCTTAAGGGGTACTATCAATCAGCCCCAGCATTTT,CASILRGTINQPQHF,-,TRBJ1-5,TRBV19,-
TGTGCCAGCAGCTCCGGACAGAGCTTTCACTTT,CASSSGQSFHF,-,TRBJ1-6,TRBV7-6,-
TGTGCCAGCAGCCCCAGGCTGCAGGTACTGGAGCAGTACTTC,CASSPRLQVLEQYF,-,TRBJ2-7,TRBV7-9,-
TGTGCCAGTAGCCCAGGGGCAAGGTGGAATGAGCAGTTCTTC,CASSPGARWNEQFF,-,TRBJ2-1,TRBV19,-
TGTGCCAGCAGTGAACACGACTACCATGAGCAGTTCTTC,CASSEHDYHEQFF,-,TRBJ2-1,TRBV2,-
TGTGCCAGCACCTCGACAGGGGGAAGGACTGAAGCTTTCTTT,CASTSTGGRTEAFF,TRBD1,TRBJ1-1,TRBV7-3,-
TGTGCCAGCAGCCCGTTGTTCGGGAGTGAAAAACTGTTTTTT,CASSPLFGSEKLFF,-,TRBJ1-4,TRBV14,-
TGTGCTAGTGGAGCAGGGACAGATCAGCCCCAGCATTTT,CASGAGTDQPQHF,TRBD1,TRBJ1-5,TRBV12-5,-
TGTGCCAGCAGCCCCCGAGGGGGGTACCAAGAGACCCAGTACTTC,CASSPRGGYQETQYF,-,TRBJ2-5,TRBV7-2,many
TGTGCCAGCAGTTTATCGTGGGTAGCGGGGGGGAATGAGCAGTTCTTC,CASSLSWVAGGNEQFF,TRBD2,TRBJ2-1,TRBV27,few
TGTGCCATCAGTGAGGACGGACGAGGTGAAGCTTTCTTT,CAISEDGRGEAFF,-,TRBJ1-1,TRBV10-3,-
TGTGCCAGCTGTTTAGCTGGGAGGCCGGATTCACCCCTCCACTTT,CASCLAGRPDSPLHF,-,TRBJ1-6,TRBV12-3/TRBV12-4,-
TGCAGCGTTGCACTTGGACTGTATTCCGAGACCCAGTACTTC,CSVALGLYSETQYF,-,TRBJ2-5,TRBV29-1,few
TGTGCCAGCAGTTACTCGATAAGTAATGAGCAGTTCTTC,CASSYSISNEQFF,-,TRBJ2-1,TRBV6-5,few
TGTGCCAGCAGTTCACGAGGACTAGCCTACGAGCAGTACTTC,CASSSRGLAYEQYF,TRBD2,TRBJ2-7,TRBV6-2/TRBV6-3,-
TGTGCCATCAGTGGCCAACAGGGGGACACTGAAGCTTTCTTT,CAISGQQGDTEAFF,TRBD1,TRBJ1-1,TRBV10-3,-
TGTGCTAGTGGGACAGGGGGTAGCAATCAGCCCCAGCATTTT,CASGTGGSNQPQHF,TRBD1,TRBJ1-5,TRBV12-5,-
TGTGCCACCAGCACGGGGACTTCTAAGTCCTACAATGAGCAGTTCTTC,CATSTGTSKSYNEQFF,-,TRBJ2-1,TRBV15,-
TGTGCCAGCAGCCCGTATCGGGGATTGCAAGAGACCCAGTACTTC,CASSPYRGLQETQYF,-,TRBJ2-5,TRBV6-5,few
TGTGCCAGCAGCGCAAACAGGGGGACGAACTATGGCTACACCTTC,CASSANRGTNYGYTF,TRBD1,TRBJ1-2,TRBV9,few
TGTGCCAGCACTTGGGACTCGGGGAACACTGAAGCTTTCTTT,CASTWDSGNTEAFF,-,TRBJ1-1,TRBV2,few
TGTGCCAGCAGCTTTGAAGGCCCTACAGATACGCAGTATTTT,CASSFEGPTDTQYF,-,TRBJ2-3,TRBV11-3,few
TGTGCCAGCAATCCTCCCTACAGAGACGCGAACTTTAATTCACCCCTCCACTTT,CASNPPYRDANFNSPLHF,-,TRBJ1-6,TRBV28,-
TGTGCCAGCAGCCTCGGGCTAGCGGGCCCTACCGGGGAGCTGTTTTTT,CASSLGLAGPTGELFF,TRBD2,TRBJ2-2,TRBV6-8,few
TGTGCCAGTAGTGCCCAGGGCTCTGGGGCCAACGTCCTGACTTTC,CASSAQGSGANVLTF,-,TRBJ2-6,TRBV19,-
TGTGCCAGCAGTGAAGAGGGTCAGCCCCAGCATTTT,CASSEEGQPQHF,-,TRBJ1-5,TRBV6-1,many
TGTGCCAGCAGCTCCGTAGCGGGTGTTAGCTCCTACAATGAGCAGTTCTTC,CASSSVAGVSSYNEQFF,TRBD2,TRBJ2-1,TRBV7-8,many
TGTGCCAGCTCACCCCATCGCCCCCTCGAAGCGGGGGCCTACGAGCAGTACTTC,CASSPHRPLEAGAYEQYF,TRBD2,TRBJ2-7,TRBV18,-
TGCGCCAGCAGCCAACGAGACGGAAGCAATCAGCCCCAGCATTTT,CASSQRDGSNQPQHF,-,TRBJ1-5,TRBV4-1,-
TGTGCCAGCAGTCCTCTCTCAGGACAGGCGTCCTACAATGAGCAGTTCTTC,CASSPLSGQASYNEQFF,TRBD1,TRBJ2-1,TRBV28,-
TGCAGCGTTGACCCTATCAATAGTGCCCTGCGGGGCTACACCTTC,CSVDPINSALRGYTF,-,TRBJ1-2,TRBV29-1,few
TGTGCCAGCAGCCAAAACTACCTAGCGGGGGAACAAGAGACCCAGTACTTC,CASSQNYLAGEQETQYF,TRBD2,TRBJ2-5,TRBV4-2,-
TGTGCCATAATAGGGGTCGGCTATGGCTACACCTTC,CAIIGVGYGYTF,-,TRBJ1-2,TRBV2,few
TGTGCCAGCAGTTTAGCGCCTGCCTTAGGGGGCTACACCTTC,CASSLAPALGGYTF,-,TRBJ1-2,TRBV12-3/TRBV12-4,few
TGTGCCAGCAGTTACGGCTCGCAGGGACTCTACAATGAGCAGTTCTTC,CASSYGSQGLYNEQFF,-,TRBJ2-1,TRBV6-2/TRBV6-3,few
TGTGCCAGCAGCCCGCTCCGGGACAGGCCCTACGAGCAGTACTTC,CASSPLRDRPYEQYF,TRBD1,TRBJ2-7,TRBV7-6,-
TGTGCCAGCAGTCACTCCCATTTACAGAAGTACTATGGCTACACCTTC,CASSHSHLQKYYGYTF,-,TRBJ1-2,TRBV27,-
TGTGCCAGCAGTGAAGAAAGGACAGGGAATGAAAAACTGTTTTTT,CASSEERTGNEKLFF,TRBD1,TRBJ1-4,TRBV6-1,-
TGTGCCAGCAGCTCTCCCTTAGCCCCGGACAGGCCCTACGAGCAGTACTTC,CASSSPLAPDRPYEQYF,TRBD1,TRBJ2-7,TRBV7-9,many